This TCR beta chain was retrieved from a study of T cell responses to AZD1222 COVID-19 vaccine. On the study more broadly: The analysis combined second doses at about 4 or about 12 weeks. The study's findings and limits: No day 14 peak samples; only post-peak repertoires were characterized. Among vaccine-associated CD4 TCRs, coverage spanned spike, with dominance at 160-218 and 743-854. In a largely white British group with more females than males, clonal diversity was possibly underestimated.

The CDR3 consists of 14 residues. Germline V gene lookup returns CDR1 SNHLY and CDR2 FYNNEI. V was clipped by 5 bases and J by 2 bases, with 13 bases between them. Remarks on this clone: Antigen specificity is unknown.

Some clones are missing from TCRdb's copy, which holds only in-frame ones; the method was immunoSEQ multiplex PCR. The sample carries 94,000 or so clones, roughly nine tenths recorded once. The chain uses TRBV2 and TRBJ2-7; maybe TRBD2 (6 bases). This TCR derives from an adult in good health. Source: peripheral blood, taken on day 0 of AZD1222 vaccination. This CDR3 is CASSWDSLTYEQYF. In DNA, the CDR3 is TGTGCCAGCAGTTGGGACTCGTTGACCTACGAGCAGTACTTC.